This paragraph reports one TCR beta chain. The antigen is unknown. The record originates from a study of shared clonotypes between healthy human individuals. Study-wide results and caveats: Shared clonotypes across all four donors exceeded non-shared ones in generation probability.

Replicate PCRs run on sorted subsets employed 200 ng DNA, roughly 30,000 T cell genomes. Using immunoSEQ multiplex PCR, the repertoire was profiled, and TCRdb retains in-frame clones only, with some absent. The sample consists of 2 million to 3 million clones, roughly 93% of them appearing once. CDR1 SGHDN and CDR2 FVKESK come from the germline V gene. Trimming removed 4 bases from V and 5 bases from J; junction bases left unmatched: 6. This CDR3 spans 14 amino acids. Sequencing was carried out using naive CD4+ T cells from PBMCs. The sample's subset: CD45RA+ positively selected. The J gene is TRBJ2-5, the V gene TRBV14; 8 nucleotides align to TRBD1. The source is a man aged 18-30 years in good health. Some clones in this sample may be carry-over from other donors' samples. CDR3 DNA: TGTGCCAGCAGCCCCCAGGGGGCAGCGGAGACCCAGTACTTC. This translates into CASSPQGAAETQYF.